The 15 T cell receptor beta chains listed next were all sequenced from one sample in a study of blood T cell repertoires in COVID-19. Only in-frame clones appear in the TCRdb table, and some are missing; sequencing was by immunoSEQ multiplex PCR. Of 300,000 to 350,000 clones in the sample, around 87% were seen once. Sequenced: peripheral blood. These receptor sequences come from a man aged 18 to 30 with active or convalescent COVID-19.

V gene TRBV6-2 or TRBV6-3 combines with J gene TRBJ1-5; D gene ambiguous. V was shortened by 4 bases and J by 4 bases, with 14 bases between the two germline ends. Germline V gene sequence: CDR1 MNHEY, CDR2 SVGEGT. The CDR3 runs 15 residues. In DNA form, the CDR3 reads TGTGCCAGCAGTTGGATGGGCGACGATAATCAGCCCCAGCATTTT. Translating gives CASSWMGDDNQPQHF.

This clone was counted once. The chain links TRBV25-1 to TRBJ2-3; TRBD2 might be the D (5 bases). Looked up from germline, CDR1 is MGHDK and CDR2 is SYGVNS. Trimming shortened V by 11 bases and J by 2 bases, and 14 bases separated the two germline ends. This CDR3 is 13 amino acids long. The CDR3 here is CAHSSGITDTQYF. The CDR3 region has the DNA TGTGCCCACTCTTCGGGGATCACAGATACGCAGTATTTT.

This clone was observed a handful of times. V is TRBV6-5 and J is TRBJ2-5, with D possibly TRBD1 on 6 matching bases. Trimming left V 2 bases short and J 5 bases short, with 18 bases between. Germline lookup yields CDR1 MNHEY and CDR2 SVGAGI. This CDR3 is built from 16 residues. The CDR3 coding sequence is TGTGCCAGCAGTTACCTTCGTGTAGGGGGAGCGGAGACCCAGTACTTC. Translated, it gives CASSYLRVGGAETQYF.

The chain joins TRBV27 to TRBJ2-2; 12 bases fit TRBD2. Looked up from germline, CDR1 is MNHEY and CDR2 is SMNVEV (reference sequence). V lost 4 bases and J lost 8; bases outside the gene matches: 8. This CDR3 contains 16 residues. In DNA form, the CDR3 reads TGTGCCAGCAGTTCTAGCGGGAGGGCCAACCAGGGGGAGCTGTTTTTT. It translates to CASSSSGRANQGELFF.

V is TRBV6-1 and J is TRBJ2-3; 8 bases line up with TRBD2. J lost 0 bases, V lost 4 bases, and 15 bases had no gene match. From germline, CDR1 is MNHNS and CDR2 SASEGT. This CDR3 contains 19 residues. The CDR3 sequence is CASSALGVAGLTSTDTQYF. The CDR3 nucleotides are TGTGCCAGCAGTGCTTTGGGGGTAGCGGGATTAACTAGCACAGATACGCAGTATTTT.

The chain combines TRBV27 with TRBJ2-7; TRBD1 might be the D (6 bases). V lost 0 bases, J lost 4 bases, and 19 bases lay in between. Per germline, CDR1 MNHEY and CDR2 SMNVEV (reference sequence). This CDR3 is built from 17 residues. CDR3 amino acids: CASSLSARQVGTYEQYF. The DNA of the CDR3 is TGTGCCAGCAGTTTATCAGCCCGACAGGTAGGGACATACGAGCAGTACTTC.

The rearrangement joins TRBV25-1 to TRBJ1-1, with 9 bases fitting TRBD1. Trimming took 3 bases from V and 7 from J; bases not matched to a gene: 6. The CDR3 consists of 14 residues. Germline V lookup: CDR1 MGHDK, CDR2 SYGVNS. In DNA form, the CDR3 reads TGTGCCAGCAGTGAGAGACAGGGGGTCGGTGAAGCTTTCTTT. Its translation: CASSERQGVGEAFF.

The chain is built from TRBV7-9 and TRBJ1-1; tentatively, D is TRBD1 (6 bases). The CDR3 is made up of 13 amino acids. Germline lookup yields CDR1 SEHNR and CDR2 FQNEAQ (reference sequence). Trimming took 5 bases from V and 9 from J, leaving 16 bases between them. DNA for the CDR3: TGTGCCAGCAGCACCCGTGAGGACAGTAAAGCTTTCTTT. This translates into CASSTREDSKAFF.

This clone was recorded a few times. The V call is TRBV15, the J call TRBJ1-5, with TRBD1 matching over 7 bases. Germline V gene lookup returns CDR1 LNHNV and CDR2 YYDKDF (reference sequence). The CDR3 consists of 15 residues. V shed 8 bases, J shed 11 bases, and the junction held 18 bases outside the gene matches. The CDR3 sequence is CATGVGQSPQGAQHF. The CDR3 nucleotides are TGTGCCACCGGGGTAGGTCAGTCCCCCCAGGGGGCCCAGCATTTT.

CDR3 region: CASSELEVEAFF. The CDR3 DNA reads TGTGCCAGCAGTGAACTGGAGGTTGAAGCTTTCTTT. V and J are TRBV2 and TRBJ1-1, with unresolved D. Per the germline V gene, CDR1 is SNHLY and CDR2 is FYNNEI. This CDR3 spans 12 amino acids. V was cut by 2 bases and J by 7 bases, with 8 bases left in between.

The genes are TRBV6-6 and TRBJ1-2, with D tentatively TRBD1 (6 bases). The CDR3 runs to 15 residues. Germline V gene data show CDR1 as MNHNY and CDR2 as SVGAGI (reference sequence). Between the trimmed V and J ends, which lost 0 bases and 3 bases, there was a span of 11 bases. Here the CDR3 reads CASSYSAGVDYGYTF. DNA for the CDR3: TGTGCCAGCAGTTACTCGGCAGGGGTCGACTATGGCTACACCTTC.

V gene TRBV28 combines with J gene TRBJ1-2; a weak D match, TRBD1 (5 bases). Germline V gene lookup returns CDR1 MDHEN and CDR2 SYDVKM. V gave up 4 bases and J gave up 4 bases, with 16 bases separating them. The CDR3 extends over 15 amino acids. CDR3 nucleotide sequence: TGTGCCAGCAGTTGGAAGGGGCGCGTAGGCTATGGCTACACCTTC. The encoded protein is CASSWKGRVGYGYTF.

This clone has only one observation. This rearrangement joins TRBV24-1 to TRBJ2-1; TRBD2 might be the D (6 bases). Per the germline V gene, CDR1 is KGHDR and CDR2 is SFDVKD. Trimming took 4 bases from V and 2 from J, leaving 17 bases between them. CDR3 length: 17 amino acids. CDR3 region: CATSDAPGSGAYNEQFF. CDR3 nucleotides: TGTGCCACCAGTGACGCCCCCGGGAGCGGAGCCTACAATGAGCAGTTCTTC.

The chain combines TRBV7-3 with TRBJ2-7; D gene uncertain. This CDR3 is 13 amino acids long. Trimming cost V 5 bases and J 4 bases, with 12 bases left between them. Germline V gene data show CDR1 as SGHTA and CDR2 as FQGTGA. The chain's CDR3 is CASSQASGYEQYF. The CDR3 coding sequence is TGTGCCAGCAGCCAAGCGTCCGGATACGAGCAGTACTTC.

DNA of the CDR3: TGTGCCAGCACCCGCGGGACAGGCGACACTGAAGCTTTCTTT. It specifies CASTRGTGDTEAFF. This chain links TRBV7-9 with TRBJ1-1; 8 nucleotides line up with TRBD1. V gave up 7 bases and J gave up 3 bases; unmatched junction bases: 7. The CDR3 consists of 14 residues. Germline V lookup: CDR1 SEHNR, CDR2 FQNEAQ (reference sequence).